The 17 T cell receptor beta chains reported below all come from one sample, sequenced in a study of blood T cell repertoires in COVID-19. Sequencing was performed with immunoSEQ multiplex PCR; in TCRdb, only in-frame clones are kept and a portion is missing. The repertoire holds some 300,000 clones, approximately 86% seen once, with around 1.4% in the top ten. Sequencing was performed on peripheral blood. The receptors stem from a man between 70 and 80 years old with acute or convalescent COVID-19.

This clone occurred a few times. V is TRBV2 and J is TRBJ2-5, with 10 bases identical to TRBD2. J was trimmed by 3 bases and V by 7 bases; bases with no gene match: 14. The CDR3 extends over 17 amino acids. Germline V CDR1 and CDR2: SNHLY, FYNNEI. Here the CDR3 reads CASKRLAGVSVKETQYF. The CDR3 nucleotides are TGTGCCAGCAAACGGCTAGCGGGAGTTAGCGTAAAAGAGACCCAGTACTTC.

The V and J genes are TRBV15 and TRBJ2-1; a possible D gene is TRBD2 (6 bases). Deletions cut 3 bases from V and 14 bases from J, with 17 bases between. Germline lookup yields CDR1 LNHNV and CDR2 YYDKDF (reference sequence). There are 13 residues in the CDR3. The CDR3, as DNA: TGTGCCACCAGCAGTGAAAGACTAGGGGTTAAGTTCTTC. This codes for CATSSERLGVKFF.

The genes are TRBV7-3 and TRBJ2-2; 11 bases align to TRBD2. Germline V CDR1 and CDR2: SGHTA, FQGTGA. The CDR3 is made up of 17 amino acids. The V segment lost 5 bases and the J segment 7 bases; nucleotides outside the gene matches: 12. CDR3 in DNA: TGTGCCAGCAGCCGTCTAGCGGGGGGCCGCAGGGACGGGGAGCTGTTTTTT. It yields the protein CASSRLAGGRRDGELFF.

This clone was detected only once. The rearrangement links TRBV9 to TRBJ2-1; TRBD1 matches 9 bases. Looked up from germline, CDR1 is SGDLS and CDR2 is YYNGEE. V lost 3 bases, J lost 5 bases, and 6 bases stayed unmatched. There are 15 residues in the CDR3. The CDR3 is CASSAGTGLNNEQFF. CDR3 sequence (DNA): TGTGCCAGCAGCGCCGGGACAGGGTTGAACAATGAGCAGTTCTTC.

This chain joins TRBV18 and TRBJ2-7; D may be TRBD1 (5 bases). This CDR3 spans 13 amino acids. In germline, CDR1 is KGHSH, CDR2 LQKENI. V lost 2 bases, J lost 2 bases, and 7 bases lay in between. CDR3 in amino acids: CASSPMGPYEQYF. The DNA for the CDR3 is TGTGCCAGCTCACCAATGGGGCCCTACGAGCAGTACTTC.

This clone was picked up a small number of times. The chain employs TRBV3-1 (or the pseudogene TRBV3-2) and TRBJ2-1, with TRBD2 identical over 7 bases. From germline, CDR1 is LGHDT and CDR2 YNNKEL (reference sequence). The ends lost 0 bases at V and 2 bases at J; junction bases unmatched: 4. CDR3 length: 16 residues. The CDR3 spells CASSQDSSGPYNEQFF. The CDR3, as DNA: TGTGCCAGCAGCCAAGATTCTAGCGGACCCTACAATGAGCAGTTCTTC.

This rearrangement joins TRBV18 to TRBJ2-7, with 9 bases that match TRBD1. Germline lookup yields CDR1 KGHSH and CDR2 LQKENI. This CDR3 contains 16 residues. With 3 bases clipped from V and 1 base from J, the junction kept 7 bases outside the gene matches. CDR3 region: CASSPGMTGGSYEQYF. CDR3 DNA: TGTGCCAGCTCACCCGGGATGACAGGGGGGTCCTACGAGCAGTACTTC.

This clone was observed a single time. The CDR3 region has the DNA TGCGCCAGCAGCTTAGAGTATGAGCAGTTCTTC. Its protein is CASSLEYEQFF. The chain recombines TRBV5-1 with TRBJ2-1; no clear D gene. Germline values: CDR1 SGHRS, CDR2 YFSETQ. V was shortened by 2 bases and J by 8 bases, with 5 bases between the two germline ends. The CDR3 extends over 11 amino acids.

With respect to this clone: One end of the junction does not line up with germline, which may come from a read error. V usage is TRBV5-5 and J usage is TRBJ1-1; 10 nucleotides match TRBD1. Per the germline V gene, CDR1 is SGHKS and CDR2 is YYEKEE (reference sequence). The length of the CDR3 is 15 residues. For the CDR3, the DNA is TGTGCCAGCAGCCCTAGGACAGGGGGGAACTCTGAAGCTTTCTTT. It encodes CASSPRTGGNSEAFF.

The rearrangement uses TRBV7-9 and TRBJ1-1; 10 bases align to TRBD1. Per the germline V gene, CDR1 is SEHNR and CDR2 is FQNEAQ (reference sequence). V was clipped by 5 bases and J by 6 bases; unmatched bases: 18. This CDR3 spans 18 amino acids. CDR3 amino acids: CASSQGPGTGALRAEAFF. DNA for the CDR3: TGTGCCAGCAGCCAGGGACCCGGGACAGGGGCTCTGAGAGCTGAAGCTTTCTTT.

The chain combines TRBV7-6 with TRBJ1-2; 7 nucleotides line up with TRBD1. The ends lost 3 bases at V and 8 bases at J; junction bases unmatched: 6. The germline V gene has CDR1 SGHVS and CDR2 FNYEAQ. The CDR3 length is 13 residues. The CDR3 region is CASSFGQGEGYTF. CDR3 DNA: TGTGCCAGCAGCTTCGGCCAGGGGGAAGGCTACACCTTC.

The chain carries TRBV6-5 and TRBJ1-5, with a weak D call TRBD1 (6 bases). CDR3 length: 14 amino acids. Trimming cost V 6 bases and J 11 bases, with 20 bases left between them. CDR1 and CDR2 from the germline V gene are MNHEY and SVGAGI. The CDR3 bases are TGTGCCAGCAGAAGTCAGGGGCCCGATAGGTCCCAGCATTTT. It yields the protein CASRSQGPDRSQHF.

The gene calls are TRBV19 and TRBJ2-1, with 8 bases aligning to TRBD2. CDR3 length: 13 amino acids. Losses at the gene ends were 5 bases for V and 3 bases for J; bases not matched to a gene: 0. Germline CDR1 and CDR2: LNHDA and SQIVND (reference sequence). The CDR3 DNA sequence: TGTGCCAGTAGTCGGGAGGGCTACAATGAGCAGTTCTTC. Its protein product is CASSREGYNEQFF.

The rearrangement joins TRBV25-1 to TRBJ2-3, with TRBD2 matching over 9 bases. V lost 4 bases to trimming and J lost 2 bases; unmatched junction nucleotides: 10. The V gene's germline CDR1 is MGHDK and CDR2 SYGVNS. CDR3 size: 17 residues. The DNA for the CDR3 is TGTGCCAGCAGTGCTCTAGGGGCTAGCGGGGTCACAGATACGCAGTATTTT. This translates into CASSALGASGVTDTQYF.

The sample holds one count of this clone. V and J are TRBV7-6 and TRBJ2-7, with 8 bases aligning to TRBD2. V lost 7 bases and J lost 6; bases outside the gene matches: 14. Per the germline V gene, CDR1 is SGHVS and CDR2 is FNYEAQ. This CDR3 has 15 amino acids. The CDR3 DNA follows: TGTGCCAGCATGGCGGGGGGCCCCTTTTCGGGCGAGCAGTACTTC. Amino acids: CASMAGGPFSGEQYF.

The chain carries TRBV7-2 and TRBJ1-4; D is perhaps TRBD1 (6 bases). The germline V gene encodes CDR1 SGHTA and CDR2 FQGNSA. V was trimmed by 5 bases and J by 2 bases, leaving 15 bases between them. CDR3 length: 16 residues. The CDR3 bases are TGTGCCAGCAGCGCCTACAGGGCTTCTACTAATGAAAAACTGTTTTTT. Its protein product is CASSAYRASTNEKLFF. The whole variable domain, remainder taken from reference TRBV7-2 and TRBJ1-4, is GAGVSQSPSNKVTEKGKDVELRCDPISGHTALYWYRQSLGQGLEFLIYFQGNSAPDKSGLPSDRFSAERTGGSVSTLTIQRTQQEDSAVYLCASSAYRASTNEKLFFGSGTQLSVL.

The chain links TRBV30 to TRBJ2-7; 8 positions match TRBD1. The CDR3 covers 13 residues. Germline V gives CDR1 GTSNPN, CDR2 SVGIG (reference sequence). Unmatched junction bases numbered 4, after V lost 5 bases and J lost 1 base. CDR3 sequence reads: CAWGQGFSYEQYF. CDR3 DNA sequence: TGTGCCTGGGGACAGGGTTTTTCCTACGAGCAGTACTTC.